The rows below give T cell receptor beta chains drawn from one sample of a study of early T cells in non-severe SARS-CoV-2 infection. MiXCR, run by TCRdb on the 5' RACE reads, gives a single entry per CDR3 protein. Among roughly 51,000 distinct CDR3 sequences, around 8% were seen once, and the ten largest hold 10%. Sample: whole blood, taken at baseline. These TCRs come from an adult who was a healthcare worker with PCR-confirmed SARS-CoV-2 infection or an uninfected control (not recorded which). The CDR3 runs from the conserved cysteine through the conserved F or W. The D gene is left open where the match is weak. Not all rows give a size; the values are once, few, many and, for expanded clones, a class.

abundance	d_gene	v_gene	j_gene	CDR3nt	CDR3aa
few	-	TRBV27	TRBJ1-5	TGTGCCAGCAGTTTCCGGGGGCTTCAGCCCCAGCATTTT	CASSFRGLQPQHF
many	-	TRBV4-2	TRBJ2-7	TGTGCCAGCAGCCAAGTAGGAGGGATTGACTCCTACGAGCAGTACTTC	CASSQVGGIDSYEQYF
few	-	TRBV7-3	TRBJ2-1	TGTGCCAGCCAAAAAGACTCCTACAATGAGCAGTTCTTC	CASQKDSYNEQFF
few	TRBD1	TRBV12-3/TRBV12-4	TRBJ2-1	TGTGCCAGCTACCGGACAGGTAACAATGAGCAGTTCTTC	CASYRTGNNEQFF
-	TRBD1	TRBV7-9	TRBJ2-1	TGTGCCAGCAGCCCGATCGGACAGGGCTCGAATGAGCAGTTCTTC	CASSPIGQGSNEQFF
few	-	TRBV10-3	TRBJ2-7	TGTGCCATCAGTCCCTCCCGGGACCCTGAAGAGCAGTACTTC	CAISPSRDPEEQYF
-	-	TRBV7-7	TRBJ2-1	TGTGCTAGCACCCAAAGATTCGGGAGACGTGACAATGAGCAGTTCTTC	CASTQRFGRRDNEQFF
many	-	TRBV29-1	TRBJ2-3	TGCAGCGTTGAGCGGTCCCTGGCGGGTGATACGCAGTATTTT	CSVERSLAGDTQYF
few	-	TRBV7-9	TRBJ2-7	TGTGCCACCAACTCAGGGCAGCGAGATTACGAGCAGTACTTC	CATNSGQRDYEQYF
-	-	TRBV5-4	TRBJ2-1	TGTGCCAGCAGCTTGGTACTCACCCAGATCCACAATGAGCAGTTCTTC	CASSLVLTQIHNEQFF
-	-	TRBV12-3/TRBV12-4	TRBJ2-3	TGTGCCAGCAGTTTAAGGGGGGATCCAACAGATACGCAGTATTTT	CASSLRGDPTDTQYF
many	-	TRBV7-6	TRBJ2-3	TGTGCCAGCAGCTTACCTCTTGTTGAAGATACGCAGTATTTT	CASSLPLVEDTQYF
many	-	TRBV4-1	TRBJ2-7	TGCGCCAGCAGCCAAGACTCGAGAACTTACGAGCAGTACTTC	CASSQDSRTYEQYF
many	-	TRBV10-3	TRBJ1-5	TGTGCCATCAGCTCGGACAGTAGCAATCAGCCCCAGCATTTT	CAISSDSSNQPQHF
-	TRBD1	TRBV20-1	TRBJ1-1	TGCAGTGCCTGGACAGGCTCCACGTACACTGAAGCTTTCTTT	CSAWTGSTYTEAFF
many	TRBD1	TRBV7-2	TRBJ2-7	TGTGCCAGCAGCTCCGGACGAAGACAGGGGGCGCGAGAGCAGTACTTC	CASSSGRRQGAREQYF
-	-	TRBV24-1	TRBJ1-5	TGTGCCACCAGTGATGGAGGAGACAATCAGCCCCAGCATTTT	CATSDGGDNQPQHF
few	-	TRBV21-1	TRBJ2-7	TGTGCCAGCAGCAACCTTCCTAAGAGGACTAGCGGAGAATACGAGCAGTACTTC	CASSNLPKRTSGEYEQYF
-	-	TRBV30	TRBJ1-2	TGTGCCTGGAGTCGGGGGGTCGGCTACACCTTC	CAWSRGVGYTF
-	-	TRBV5-1	TRBJ2-7	TGCGCCAGCAGCTGGGGGAAGAGCTACGAGCAGTACTTC	CASSWGKSYEQYF
-	-	TRBV3-1	TRBJ1-6	TGTGCCAGCAGCCCGGGGGGGTCTGATTCACCCCTCCACTTT	CASSPGGSDSPLHF
many	-	TRBV6-6	TRBJ1-5	TGTGCCAGCAGTTACTCGAGTCGGAACCGATATAGCAATCAGCCCCAGCATTTT	CASSYSSRNRYSNQPQHF
-	-	TRBV12-3/TRBV12-4	TRBJ1-2	TGTGCCAGCAGTCGGGGGGCATCGGCTTATGGCTACACCTTC	CASSRGASAYGYTF
-	TRBD1	TRBV7-6	TRBJ2-2	TGTGCCAGCAGCTTATTGGACAGGGGGGACACCGGGGAGCTGTTTTTT	CASSLLDRGDTGELFF
few	TRBD2	TRBV20-1	TRBJ2-3	TGCAGTGCTTCCGGGACTAGCCGTGGCACAGATACGCAGTATTTT	CSASGTSRGTDTQYF
many	-	TRBV18	TRBJ2-7	TGTGCCAGCTCATTTAATTGGGCCCCTTCCGGCGAGCAGTACTTC	CASSFNWAPSGEQYF
few	-	TRBV24-1	TRBJ2-3	TGTGCCACCAGTGATAAGCCAACAGATACGCAGTATTTT	CATSDKPTDTQYF
many	-	TRBV12-5	TRBJ2-5	TGTGCTAGTGGTTCTCAGGGGGGAGAGACCCAGTACTTC	CASGSQGGETQYF
few	TRBD2	TRBV5-8	TRBJ2-5	TGTGCCAGCAGCTTTACTAGCGGGACCATCCAAGAGACCCAGTACTTC	CASSFTSGTIQETQYF
-	-	TRBV20-1	TRBJ2-5	TGCAGTGCTCCCATACAGGGCCGGCGGGAGACCCAGTACTTC	CSAPIQGRRETQYF
many	-	TRBV7-9	TRBJ2-5	TGTGCCACGCCGAGTAACTTGGGCCAAGAGACCCAGTACTTC	CATPSNLGQETQYF
-	TRBD2	TRBV7-6	TRBJ2-7	TGTGCCAGCAGCTTAGAACTAGCGGGGCCCTCCTACGAGCAGTACTTC	CASSLELAGPSYEQYF
few	-	TRBV18	TRBJ1-5	TGTGCCAGCTCACCATCGGGGGGGACCCAGCCCCAGCATTTT	CASSPSGGTQPQHF
many	-	TRBV20-1	TRBJ1-2	TGCAGTGCTTATCCGGATTATGGCTACACCTTC	CSAYPDYGYTF
many	TRBD1	TRBV6-5	TRBJ2-7	TGTGCCAGCAGGGGGACAGGGGGTTACGAGCAGTACTTC	CASRGTGGYEQYF
-	-	TRBV19	TRBJ2-1	TGTGCCAGTAGTATAGTTTGGTCCCTAGCACGAGTCATCTCCTACAATGAGCAGTTCTTC	CASSIVWSLARVISYNEQFF
many	TRBD2	TRBV6-2/TRBV6-3	TRBJ2-1	TGTGCCAGTGGGAGGGCCCTCAATGAGCAGTTCTTC	CASGRALNEQFF
few	-	TRBV3-1	TRBJ2-3	TGTGCCAGCAGCCAAGTGGGGACACCTACATTAGATACGCAGTATTTT	CASSQVGTPTLDTQYF
-	-	TRBV28	TRBJ2-2	TGTGCCAGCAGTTTAGACAGAAAAAACACCGGGGAGCTGTTTTTT	CASSLDRKNTGELFF
many	-	TRBV29-1	TRBJ2-4	TGCAGCGCCACAGGGACGGAAAACATTCAGTACTTC	CSATGTENIQYF
many	-	TRBV4-1	TRBJ2-2	TGCGCCAGCAGCCACCAAGCCGGGGAGCTGTTTTTT	CASSHQAGELFF
many	-	TRBV20-1	TRBJ2-7	TGCAGTGCTACGGGGCTAGCCGCGGCCCTCCGCTACGAGCAGTACTTC	CSATGLAAALRYEQYF
-	-	TRBV7-2	TRBJ1-4	TGTGCCAGCAGCTTAGTATGGGGGGCTAATGAAAAACTGTTTTTT	CASSLVWGANEKLFF
-	-	TRBV12-3/TRBV12-4	TRBJ1-4	TGTGCCAGCAGCCTTGACCAGGGGACTAATGAAAAACTGTTTTTT	CASSLDQGTNEKLFF
many	TRBD2	TRBV28	TRBJ2-1	TGTGCCAGCTTATTAGCGGGAGGGCCAGATGAGCAGTTCTTC	CASLLAGGPDEQFF
-	TRBD2	TRBV4-3	TRBJ2-7	TGCGCCAGCAGCCAAGATTGGACTAGCGCCTACGAGCAGTACTTC	CASSQDWTSAYEQYF
-	-	TRBV13	TRBJ2-6	TGTGCCAGCAGCGTAGTTCGACGTCGTTCTGGGGCCAACGTCCTGACTTTC	CASSVVRRRSGANVLTF
many	-	TRBV4-3	TRBJ1-4	TGCGCCAGCAGCCAAGGACAGCCTAATAATGAAAAACTGTTTTTT	CASSQGQPNNEKLFF
-	-	TRBV7-2	TRBJ2-1	TGTGCCAGCAGCGTGGCGCGGGACAACAATGAGCAGTTCTTC	CASSVARDNNEQFF
-	-	TRBV5-5	TRBJ1-1	TGTGCCAGCAGCTTGGTTGGGGAGGCGATGAACACTGAAGCTTTCTTT	CASSLVGEAMNTEAFF
many	-	TRBV3-1	TRBJ2-7	TGTGCCAGCAGCCTCGTTCACGAGCAGTACTTC	CASSLVHEQYF
many	-	TRBV5-1	TRBJ2-1	TGCGCCAGCAGCTTGGGCCTTACAGAAACCGGCCATGAGCAGTTCTTC	CASSLGLTETGHEQFF
many	-	TRBV7-9	TRBJ2-5	TGTGCCAGCACATATGACCCCAGGCGAGGCCAAGAGACCCAGTACTTC	CASTYDPRRGQETQYF
many	-	TRBV27	TRBJ2-7	TGTGCCAGCAGCGGGGCAGTCGGGCCCCACGAGCAGTACTTC	CASSGAVGPHEQYF
few	TRBD2	TRBV7-9	TRBJ2-5	TGTGCCAGCAGCTTATCGGTTAGCGGGTTCTCTGAAAGGGGAGAGACCCAGTACTTC	CASSLSVSGFSERGETQYF